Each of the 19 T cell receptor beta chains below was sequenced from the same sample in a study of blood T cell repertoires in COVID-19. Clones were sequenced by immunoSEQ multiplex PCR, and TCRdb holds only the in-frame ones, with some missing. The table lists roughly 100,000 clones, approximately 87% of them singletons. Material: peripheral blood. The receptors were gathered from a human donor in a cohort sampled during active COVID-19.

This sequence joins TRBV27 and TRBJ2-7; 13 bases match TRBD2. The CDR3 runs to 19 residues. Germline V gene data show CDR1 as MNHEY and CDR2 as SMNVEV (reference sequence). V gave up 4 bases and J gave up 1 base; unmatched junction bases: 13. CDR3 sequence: CASSSLIGPGLAGSYEQYF. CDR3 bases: TGTGCCAGCAGTTCATTAATCGGACCGGGACTAGCGGGATCCTACGAGCAGTACTTC.

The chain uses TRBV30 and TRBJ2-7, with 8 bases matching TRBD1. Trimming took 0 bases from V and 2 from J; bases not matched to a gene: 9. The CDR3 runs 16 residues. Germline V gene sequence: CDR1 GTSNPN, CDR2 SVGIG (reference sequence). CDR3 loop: CAWSVPPGQDTYEQYF. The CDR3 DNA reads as TGTGCCTGGAGTGTCCCTCCGGGACAGGACACCTACGAGCAGTACTTC.

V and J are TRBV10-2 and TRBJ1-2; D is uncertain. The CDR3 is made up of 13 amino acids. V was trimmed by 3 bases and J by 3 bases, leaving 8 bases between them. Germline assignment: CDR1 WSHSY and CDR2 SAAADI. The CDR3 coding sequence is TGCGCCAGCAGTGATTTGTTCTACTATGGCTACACCTTC. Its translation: CASSDLFYYGYTF.

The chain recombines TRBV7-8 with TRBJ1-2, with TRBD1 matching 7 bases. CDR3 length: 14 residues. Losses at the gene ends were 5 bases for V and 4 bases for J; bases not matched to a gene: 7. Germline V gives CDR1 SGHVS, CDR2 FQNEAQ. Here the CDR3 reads CASSAGGTAYGYTF. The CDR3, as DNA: TGTGCCAGCAGCGCGGGGGGGACAGCCTATGGCTACACCTTC.

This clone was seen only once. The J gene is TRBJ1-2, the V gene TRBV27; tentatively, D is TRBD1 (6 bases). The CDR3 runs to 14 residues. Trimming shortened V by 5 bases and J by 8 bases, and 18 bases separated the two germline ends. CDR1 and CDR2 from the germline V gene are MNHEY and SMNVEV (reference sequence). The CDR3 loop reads CASSPATGQKGYTF. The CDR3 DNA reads TGTGCCAGCAGTCCCGCGACAGGCCAAAAGGGCTACACCTTC.

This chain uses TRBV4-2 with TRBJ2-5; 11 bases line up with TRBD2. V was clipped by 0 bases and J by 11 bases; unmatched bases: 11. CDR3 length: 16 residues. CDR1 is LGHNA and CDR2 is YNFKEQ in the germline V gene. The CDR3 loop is CASSQDRGLADRTQYF. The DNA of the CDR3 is TGTGCCAGCAGCCAAGATAGGGGACTAGCGGACCGAACTCAGTACTTC.

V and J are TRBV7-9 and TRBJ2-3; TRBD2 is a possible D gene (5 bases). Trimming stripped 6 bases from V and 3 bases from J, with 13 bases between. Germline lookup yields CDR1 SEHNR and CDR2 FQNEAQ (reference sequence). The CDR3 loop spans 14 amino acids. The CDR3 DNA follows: TGTGCCAGCAGTCAAGTAGCGACAACAGATACGCAGTATTTT. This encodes CASSQVATTDTQYF.

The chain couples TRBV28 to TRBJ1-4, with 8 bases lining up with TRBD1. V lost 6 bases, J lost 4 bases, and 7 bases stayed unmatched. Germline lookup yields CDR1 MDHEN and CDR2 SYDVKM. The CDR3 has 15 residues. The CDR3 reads CASSPLGQVNEKLFF. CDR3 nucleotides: TGTGCCAGCAGCCCGCTGGGACAGGTTAATGAAAAACTGTTTTTT.

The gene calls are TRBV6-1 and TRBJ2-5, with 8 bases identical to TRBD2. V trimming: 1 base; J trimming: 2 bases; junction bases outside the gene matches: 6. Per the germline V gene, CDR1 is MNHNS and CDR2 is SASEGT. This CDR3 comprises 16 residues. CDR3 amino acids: CASSEVERELQETQYF. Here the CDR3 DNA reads TGTGCCAGCAGTGAAGTAGAGCGGGAGTTACAAGAGACCCAGTACTTC.

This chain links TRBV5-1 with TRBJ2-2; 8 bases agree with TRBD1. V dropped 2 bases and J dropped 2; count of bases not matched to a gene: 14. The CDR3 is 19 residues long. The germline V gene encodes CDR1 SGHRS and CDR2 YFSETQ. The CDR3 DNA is TGCGCCAGCAGCTTCGGCCGGGACAGGCGCACCCCTAACACCGGGGAGCTGTTTTTT. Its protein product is CASSFGRDRRTPNTGELFF.

CDR3 coding DNA: TGTGCCAGCAGTTACCCGGAAAGCGGGAATGAGCAGTTCTTC. This translates into CASSYPESGNEQFF. V and J are TRBV6-2 or TRBV6-3 and TRBJ2-1; D possibly corresponds to TRBD2 (6 bases). CDR3 length equals 14 residues. V shed 2 bases and J shed 7 bases, with 12 bases lying between them. Looked up from germline, CDR1 is MNHEY and CDR2 is SVGEGT.

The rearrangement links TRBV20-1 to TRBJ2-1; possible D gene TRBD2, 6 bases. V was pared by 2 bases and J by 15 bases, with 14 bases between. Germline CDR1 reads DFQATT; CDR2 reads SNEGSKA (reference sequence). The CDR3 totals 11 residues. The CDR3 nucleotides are TGCAGTGCTAGAACCGGCGGGGTGGGGTTCTTC. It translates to CSARTGGVGFF.

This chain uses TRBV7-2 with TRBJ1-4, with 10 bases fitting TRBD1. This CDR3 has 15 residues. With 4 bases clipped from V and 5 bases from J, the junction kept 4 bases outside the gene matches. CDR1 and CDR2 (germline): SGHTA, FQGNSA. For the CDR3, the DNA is TGTGCCAGCAGCTCCGGGGGACAGGGGAATGAAAAACTGTTTTTT. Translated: CASSSGGQGNEKLFF.

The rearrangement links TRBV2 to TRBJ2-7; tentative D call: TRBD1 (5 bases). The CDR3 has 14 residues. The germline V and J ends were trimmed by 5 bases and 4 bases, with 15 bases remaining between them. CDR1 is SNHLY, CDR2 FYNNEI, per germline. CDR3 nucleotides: TGTGCCAGCAGTAGGAGCAACCCAGGGTACGAGCAGTACTTC. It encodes CASSRSNPGYEQYF.

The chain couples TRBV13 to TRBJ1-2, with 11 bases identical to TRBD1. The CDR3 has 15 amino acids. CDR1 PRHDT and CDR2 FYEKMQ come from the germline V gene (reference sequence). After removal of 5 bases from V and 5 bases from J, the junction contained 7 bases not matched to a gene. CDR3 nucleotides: TGTGCCAGCAGCAGCCGGGACAGGGGGTCATATGGCTACACCTTC. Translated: CASSSRDRGSYGYTF.

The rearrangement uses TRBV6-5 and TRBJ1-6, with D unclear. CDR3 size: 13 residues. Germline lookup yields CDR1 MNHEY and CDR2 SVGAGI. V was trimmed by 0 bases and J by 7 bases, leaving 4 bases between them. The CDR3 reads CASSYSTNSPLHF. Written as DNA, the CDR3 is TGTGCCAGCAGTTACTCGACAAATTCACCCCTCCACTTT.

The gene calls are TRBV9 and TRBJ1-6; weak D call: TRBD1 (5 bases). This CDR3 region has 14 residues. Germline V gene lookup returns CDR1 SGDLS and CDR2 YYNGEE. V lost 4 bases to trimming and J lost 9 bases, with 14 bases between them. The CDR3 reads CASSQLFQGSPLHF. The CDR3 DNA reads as TGTGCCAGCAGCCAACTTTTTCAGGGTTCACCCCTCCACTTT.

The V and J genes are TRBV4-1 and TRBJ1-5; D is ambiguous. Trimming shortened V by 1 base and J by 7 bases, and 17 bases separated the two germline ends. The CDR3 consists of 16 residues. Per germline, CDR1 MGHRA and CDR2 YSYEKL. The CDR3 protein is CASSQVTGKGGQPQHF. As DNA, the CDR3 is TGCGCCAGCAGCCAAGTTACCGGGAAGGGAGGACAGCCCCAGCATTTT.

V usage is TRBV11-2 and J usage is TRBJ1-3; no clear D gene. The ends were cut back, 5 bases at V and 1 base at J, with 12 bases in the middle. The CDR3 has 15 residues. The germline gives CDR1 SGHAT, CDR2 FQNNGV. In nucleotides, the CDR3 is TGTGCCAGCAGCACCGGGATGTTATCTGGAAACACCATATATTTT. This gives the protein CASSTGMLSGNTIYF.